The 13 T cell receptor beta chains below were found in one sample sequenced in a study of T cell responses to AZD1222 COVID-19 vaccine (dated by TCRdb to 2020 to 2022). In light of the paper, this sample's time point label describes: baseline before first vaccination. Library prep was done by the immunoSEQ multiplex PCR assay. In its TCRdb copy, this immuneACCESS table keeps in-frame sequences only and misses some clones. Where compared with another copy, unresolved V genes explain less than half of these, and the others have no known cause. The sample table lists 100,000 to 150,000 clones, over 90% of them with a count of one. 5.4% of the sample is held by the ten biggest clonotypes. Here the sequenced sample was peripheral blood, taken on day 0 of AZD1222 vaccination. These TCRs come from an adult in good health.

This clone was found once. The chain couples TRBV3-1 (or the pseudogene TRBV3-2) to TRBJ1-5; D gene ambiguous. Per germline, CDR1 LGHDT and CDR2 YNNKEL (reference sequence). V shed 3 bases and J shed 4 bases, with 10 bases lying between them. The CDR3 length is 14 residues. For the CDR3, the DNA is TGTGCCAGCAGCCAGGGTCGAAGAAATCAGCCCCAGCATTTT. Translating it yields CASSQGRRNQPQHF.

The chain carries TRBV28 and TRBJ2-7, with D tentatively TRBD2 (6 bases). CDR3 length: 16 amino acids. Deletions cut 8 bases from V and 6 bases from J, with 26 bases between. CDR1 and CDR2 (germline): MDHEN, SYDVKM. CDR3 in DNA: TGTGCCAGCCGATCTACCGGGGGAGGACCCACGAGCGAGCAGTACTTC. It yields the protein CASRSTGGGPTSEQYF.

V and J are TRBV7-6 and TRBJ2-2; perhaps D is TRBD1 or TRBD2 (5 bases each). Trimming took 5 bases from V and 1 from J, leaving 11 bases between them. Germline assignment: CDR1 SGHVS and CDR2 FNYEAQ. The CDR3 runs 15 residues. The CDR3 region is CASSGDSGNTGELFF. Here the CDR3 DNA reads TGTGCCAGCAGCGGAGACAGCGGGAACACCGGGGAGCTGTTTTTT.

The count of this clone is one. The chain has TRBV5-4 and TRBJ2-7; maybe TRBD1 (6 bases). The V end lost 0 bases, the J end lost 4 bases, and 14 bases lay between the germline ends. The CDR3 runs to 15 residues. CDR1 is SGHNT, CDR2 YYREEE, per germline (reference sequence). The CDR3: CASSLALGGIYEQYF. The DNA for the CDR3 is TGTGCCAGCAGCTTGGCATTAGGGGGAATATACGAGCAGTACTTC.

This sequence joins TRBV5-1 and TRBJ2-3; 8 bases fit TRBD1. J was trimmed by 0 bases and V by 4 bases; bases with no gene match: 4. Per the germline V gene, CDR1 is SGHRS and CDR2 is YFSETQ. CDR3 length: 15 amino acids. The CDR3 here is CASSRTGSSTDTQYF. The CDR3 nucleotides read TGCGCCAGCAGCCGGACAGGGTCAAGCACAGATACGCAGTATTTT.

The chain joins TRBV18 to TRBJ1-3; 7 positions agree with TRBD1. V gave up 6 bases and J gave up 2 bases; unmatched junction bases: 16. The CDR3 contains 18 residues. Per the germline V gene, CDR1 is KGHSH and CDR2 is LQKENI. The CDR3 nucleotides are TGTGCCAGCTCCCATCGGGACAGTAACCTAACGCCTGGAAACACCATATATTTT. This codes for CASSHRDSNLTPGNTIYF.

In this sample, this clone turned up a few times. The CDR3 loop is CASSPSRQGTGNTIYF. The CDR3 region has the DNA TGTGCCAGCAGCCCCTCCCGACAGGGGACGGGAAACACCATATATTTT. V usage is TRBV5-4 and J usage is TRBJ1-3; the match to TRBD1 covers 8 bases. CDR3 length: 16 amino acids. Germline CDR1 reads SGHNT; CDR2 reads YYREEE (reference sequence). V shed 4 bases and J 4 bases; nucleotides not matched to a gene: 10.

In its sample, this clone was seen a few times. This rearrangement joins TRBV4-2 to TRBJ1-5, with D perhaps TRBD1 (6 bases). Per the germline V gene, CDR1 is LGHNA and CDR2 is YNFKEQ. CDR3 length: 15 amino acids. V lost 1 base to trimming and J lost 5 bases, with 12 bases between them. CDR3 in DNA: TGTGCCAGCAGCCAAGTTTGGGACATGGATCAGCCCCAGCATTTT. Residues: CASSQVWDMDQPQHF.

CDR3 amino acids: CASSQVGGANEQFF. The CDR3 DNA is TGTGCCAGCAGCCAAGTCGGAGGGGCGAATGAGCAGTTCTTC. V and J are TRBV3-1 (or the pseudogene TRBV3-2) and TRBJ2-1; perhaps TRBD2 as D (6 bases). The V end lost 1 base, the J end lost 7 bases, and 11 bases lay between the germline ends. The CDR3 totals 14 residues. Germline V gene data show CDR1 as LGHDT and CDR2 as YNNKEL (reference sequence).

The chain couples TRBV5-1 to TRBJ2-7, with a tentative D call TRBD2 (6 bases). Germline V gene data show CDR1 as SGHRS and CDR2 as YFSETQ. Trimming removed 4 bases at V and 4 bases at J, with 18 bases between. The CDR3 is made up of 15 amino acids. For the CDR3, the DNA is TGCGCCAGCAGCGCATGGGACTCCGTCTTATACGAGCAGTACTTC. Protein: CASSAWDSVLYEQYF.

V usage is TRBV10-3 and J usage is TRBJ2-1; 9 bases agree with TRBD1. The J segment lost 3 bases and the V segment lost 2 bases, leaving 2 bases of the junction unmatched. The CDR3 is 15 residues long. Germline V CDR1 and CDR2: ENHRY, SYGVKD. CDR3 DNA sequence: TGTGCCATCAGTGAGGGGACAGGGTTCTACAATGAGCAGTTCTTC. Amino acids: CAISEGTGFYNEQFF.

V usage is TRBV18 and J usage is TRBJ2-1, with D hard to call. Trimming shortened V by 2 bases and J by 10 bases, and 9 bases separated the two germline ends. Germline CDR1 reads KGHSH; CDR2 reads LQKENI. The CDR3 contains 12 residues. The CDR3 here is CASSPRLGEQFF. CDR3 sequence (DNA): TGTGCCAGCTCACCAAGGTTAGGGGAGCAGTTCTTC.

The chain is built from TRBV27 and TRBJ2-7; a possible D gene is TRBD1 (6 bases). Trimming took 7 bases from V and 5 from J, leaving 15 bases between them. Germline V gene lookup returns CDR1 MNHEY and CDR2 SMNVEV (reference sequence). CDR3 length: 13 amino acids. CDR3 bases: TGTGCCAGCAAACTGCTCCGGGACAACGAGCAGTACTTC. Translating gives CASKLLRDNEQYF.